One sample yielded the 7 T cell receptor beta chains listed below, sequenced in a study of early T cells in non-severe SARS-CoV-2 infection. TCRdb re-derived calls from the 5' RACE reads in MiXCR, one entry per CDR3 protein. This table holds some 46,000 distinct CDR3 sequences, around 6.1% found once. The sequencing used whole blood, collected at baseline. The receptor source for this set is an adult who was a healthcare worker with PCR-confirmed SARS-CoV-2 infection or an uninfected control (not recorded which).

This clonotype was observed at least ten times. The rearrangement joins TRBV20-1 to TRBJ2-7; tentatively, D is TRBD2 (6 bases). CDR3 size: 13 residues. Germline CDR1 DFQATT, CDR2 SNEGSKA (reference sequence). Trimming pared 0 bases from V and 7 bases from J, leaving 13 bases between. Here the CDR3 reads CSAREQARGEQYF. CDR3 coding DNA: TGCAGTGCTAGAGAACAGGCTCGGGGGGAGCAGTACTTC.

This clonotype was recorded many times. This chain links TRBV6-5 with TRBJ1-1; 8 bases align to TRBD1. The germline CDR1 and CDR2 sequences are MNHEY and SVGAGI. J lost 5 bases, V lost 3 bases, and 5 bases had no gene match. The CDR3 is 14 amino acids. This CDR3 reads CASSYRTGQTEAFF. CDR3 nucleotide sequence: TGTGCCAGCAGTTATCGGACAGGGCAGACTGAAGCTTTCTTT.

In its sample, this clonotype was seen many times. The rearrangement links TRBV7-2 to TRBJ1-2, with D possibly matching TRBD1 (5 bases). Deletions cut 5 bases from V and 7 bases from J, with 14 bases between. CDR3 size: 13 residues. The germline CDR1 and CDR2 sequences are SGHTA and FQGNSA. CDR3 DNA sequence: TGTGCCAGCAGCCCCGGGGGTGAGGGTGGCTACACCTTC. It encodes CASSPGGEGGYTF.

Only a few counts were recorded for this clonotype. The chain recombines TRBV20-1 with TRBJ2-7; the D gene is possibly TRBD1 (6 bases). The CDR3 loop spans 11 amino acids. The ends were cut back, 6 bases at V and 4 bases at J, with 10 bases in the middle. Germline lookup yields CDR1 DFQATT and CDR2 SNEGSKA (reference sequence). DNA for the CDR3: TGCAGTGCCAGCAGGGGTTACGAGCAGTACTTC. Its translation is CSASRGYEQYF.

The J gene is TRBJ2-5, the V gene TRBV6-6, with TRBD2 matching 14 bases. The CDR3 spans 17 residues. The V segment lost 7 bases and the J segment 4 bases; nucleotides outside the gene matches: 11. CDR1 and CDR2 from the germline V gene are MNHNY and SVGAGI (reference sequence). The DNA for the CDR3 is TGTGCCAGCACCCAGGGGACTAGCGGGGGCCGCGTAGAGACCCAGTACTTC. This gives the protein CASTQGTSGGRVETQYF.

This clonotype was detected a few times. The chain uses TRBV29-1 and TRBJ2-7; 14 nucleotides align to TRBD2. This CDR3 region has 16 residues. The junction had 11 bases not matched to a gene; V was cut back by 6 bases and J by 4 bases. The germline CDR1 and CDR2 sequences are SQVTM and ANQGSEA. CDR3 nucleotides: TGCAGCGTGGATCCGGGACTAGCGGGAGTGGAGTACGAGCAGTACTTC. Translating it yields CSVDPGLAGVEYEQYF.

This clonotype was seen many times. The J gene is TRBJ2-2, the V gene TRBV10-1, with a tentative D call TRBD1 (6 bases). Trimming removed 2 bases from V and 4 bases from J, with 14 bases in between. The CDR3 consists of 16 residues. Per germline, CDR1 WNHNN and CDR2 SYGVQD (reference sequence). The CDR3 nucleotides are TGCGCCAGCAGTGAGCGCGGTGGCAGGGGCACCGGGGAGCTGTTTTTT. It is translated as CASSERGGRGTGELFF.